The clone carrying this TCR beta chain was detected many times. The antigen remains undetermined. At the time of active disease, bone marrow was collected from every patient. The data originate from a study of read filtering for tumor transcriptome and immune sequencing. Study context: Among patients, 17 were male and some 15 female, aged about 47 to 85 (mean about 69). By R-ISS, stages I, II and III held roughly 8, 16 and 7 patients.

Findings and caveats of the study: Dropping single-read clonotypes raised IR-seq and RNA-seq shared-clonotype correlation.

The length of the CDR3 is 13 residues. V was pared by 7 bases and J by 4 bases, with 12 bases between. Germline V CDR1 and CDR2: MNHNS, SASEGT. Molecular barcoded adaptors covering alpha/delta and beta/gamma chains were used on 400 to 450 ng RNA. TCRdb analysed the reads with MiXCR anew, one entry per CDR3 protein. The data hold 50,000 to 65,000 distinct CDR3 sequences, with 12% observed a single time. The sequence was obtained from a donor at least 40 years old with multiple myeloma. Source material: a population of CD138-negative cells sorted from bone marrow. The V call is TRBV6-1, the J call TRBJ2-3; tentative D call: TRBD2 (5 bases). DNA for the CDR3: TGTGCCAGCATCTCGAGGGCTTCAGATACGCAGTATTTT. Residues: CASISRASDTQYF.